The 2 T cell receptor beta chains below were found in one sample sequenced in a study of Graves' ophthalmopathy and Graves' hyperthyroidism. Amplification targeted the TCR beta CDR3 regions, with RNA transcripts as the source material. Amplification began with first-round RT-PCR using HTBI primers, then second-round multiplex PCR was performed. TCRdb analysed the multiplex PCR reads with MiXCR anew, one entry per CDR3 protein. Seen here are some 160,000 distinct CDR3 sequences, approximately 40% observed once, and the top ten hold approximately 9%. Sequencing input: peripheral blood. These receptors came from a man under 40 with Graves' ophthalmopathy.

This clonotype has at least ten counts. Here the CDR3 omits its conserved ending phenylalanine or tryptophan, so a read error is the likely source. It is unclear where the CDR3 begins or ends on the DNA, so no DNA is shown, and the CDR3 is as TCRdb lists it. The gene calls are TRBV28 and TRBJ2-7; the D call TRBD1 from the table was never checked on the DNA. Per the germline V gene, CDR1 is MDHEN and CDR2 is SYDVKM. The CDR3 is 12 amino acids in total, end residues counted. The CDR3 sequence: CASSLADRDTVY.

This clonotype appeared many times. The chain is built from TRBV9 and TRBJ2-7, with 7 bases that match TRBD1. In germline, CDR1 is SGDLS, CDR2 YYNGEE. V lost 4 bases to trimming and J lost 2 bases; unmatched junction nucleotides: 15. The CDR3 covers 17 residues. CDR3 DNA: TGTGCCAGCAGCCGCCACTATTCGACAGGGTCTCCCTACGAGCAGTACTTC. As protein: CASSRHYSTGSPYEQYF.